The sequence of this T cell receptor beta chain was determined in a study of blood T cell repertoires in COVID-19. Looked up from germline, CDR1 is LNHDA and CDR2 is SQIVND (reference sequence). The CDR3 consists of 17 residues. V shed 5 bases and J 3 bases; nucleotides not matched to a gene: 11. Study processing details: Reference gene primer amplification gave estimated nucleated cell counts. Assay used: immunoSEQ multiplex PCR; TCRdb lists only in-frame clones, some missing. The DNA was the basis for D and trimming; V, J and clone size are from that table. This sample has 95,000 to 150,000 clones, with around 86% found just once.

J is TRBJ2-7 and V is TRBV19; 12 nucleotides line up with TRBD2. The material sequenced was peripheral blood. The sequence was obtained from a man in his forties with acute or convalescent COVID-19. The DNA for the CDR3 is TGTGCCAGTAGTTCCGCCTCCGGACTAGCGGGACTCTACGAGCAGTACTTC. Protein sequence: CASSSASGLAGLYEQYF.